The 20 T cell receptor beta chains given below trace back to one sample, sequenced in a study of CXCR3-negative and CXCR3-positive naive CD8 T cells. Study-level results: TRB CDR3s of CXCR3-positive naive cells were more hydrophobic than those of CXCR3-negative naive cells.

The libraries of TRB cDNA were constructed through 5' RACE using UMI labels. TCRdb re-called the 5' RACE reads and gives one entry per CDR3 protein, without DNA. The sample features around 160,000 distinct CDR3 sequences, with 0.25% to 0.3% in its top ten. These receptors are not linked to any known antigen. The sample taken for sequencing was naive CXCR3+ CD8+ T cells from blood. This sample's subset: CD45RO-CCR7+CD27+CD95- naive CD8+ T cells expressing CXCR3 (TNR3+). These receptors all stem from a human donor in good health. Some clones in this sample may be carry-over from other donors' samples.

The chain carries TRBV12-3 or TRBV12-4 and TRBJ2-1. This CDR3 spans 13 amino acids. The CDR3 loop is CASTPPGGNEQFF.

The CDR3: CAISEWPGRPTIGAF. V and J are TRBV10-3 and TRBJ2-7; TCRdb's D call, TRBD1, is unchecked because there is no DNA. The germline CDR1 and CDR2 sequences are ENHRY and SYGVKD. The CDR3 covers 15 residues.

This chain joins TRBV6-5 and TRBJ1-2. The germline V gene encodes CDR1 MNHEY and CDR2 SVGAGI. There are 12 residues in the CDR3. CDR3 sequence: CASRDEGLGYTF.

V and J are TRBV9 and TRBJ2-3; TCRdb's D call of TRBD2 is untestable without DNA. The CDR3 is 15 amino acids. The germline gives CDR1 SGDLS, CDR2 YYNGEE. The CDR3 protein is CASSAGTSGADTQYF.

The chain is built from TRBV20-1 and TRBJ2-5; the D call of TRBD2 rests on TCRdb alone, since no DNA is present to check it. From germline, CDR1 is DFQATT and CDR2 SNEGSKA (reference sequence). The CDR3 runs 16 residues. The CDR3 loop reads CSARGAGELEQETQYF.

The chain carries TRBV7-9 and TRBJ2-1; no DNA is available, so the TRBD1 call from TCRdb remains unchecked. The CDR3 loop spans 17 amino acids. Germline loops: CDR1 SEHNR, CDR2 FQNEAQ (reference sequence). CDR3 sequence reads: CASSPGTGGARDNEQFF.

This sequence joins TRBV12-3 or TRBV12-4 and TRBJ2-7; lacking DNA, the TRBD1 call made by TCRdb goes unchecked. This CDR3 region has 12 residues. The CDR3 sequence: CATKDMKTEQYF.

V gene TRBV12-5 combines with J gene TRBJ1-5; absent DNA, TCRdb's TRBD1 call cannot be checked. Per the germline V gene, CDR1 is LGHNT and CDR2 is FRNRAP. The CDR3 is made up of 16 amino acids. The CDR3 loop reads CASGAGGFESNQPQHF.

This rearrangement joins TRBV28 to TRBJ2-5; TCRdb gives TRBD2 as the D gene, but with no DNA this cannot be confirmed. The CDR3 runs to 18 residues. In germline, CDR1 is MDHEN, CDR2 SYDVKM. CDR3: CASSYLGLAGGGQETQYF.

J is TRBJ2-2 and V is TRBV5-4. Germline CDR1 and CDR2: SGHNT and YYREEE (reference sequence). CDR3 length: 14 residues. CDR3: CASPDPDRAGELFF.

This chain joins TRBV2 and TRBJ2-7; TCRdb proposes TRBD1, but this gene call is untestable without DNA. The CDR3 runs to 15 residues. Germline CDR1 SNHLY, CDR2 FYNNEI. The CDR3 loop reads CASLPFRTGTYEQYF. Full variable domain (missing parts from reference TRBV2 and TRBJ2-7): EPEVTQTPSHQVTQMGQEVILRCVPISNHLYFYWYRQILGQKVEFLVSFYNNEISEKSEIFDDQFSVERPDGSNFTLKIRSTKLEDSAMYFCASLPFRTGTYEQYFGPGTRLTVT.

This rearrangement joins TRBV28 to TRBJ1-2; there is no DNA to check the TCRdb D call of TRBD1. The length of the CDR3 is 14 residues. CDR1 is MDHEN, CDR2 SYDVKM, per germline. The CDR3 spells CASSPKGGPYGYTF.

The chain is built from TRBV29-1 and TRBJ1-1; checking the TCRdb D call of TRBD1 is not possible without DNA. The CDR3 length is 13 residues. The germline V gene encodes CDR1 SQVTM and CDR2 ANQGSEA. This CDR3 is CSVEAGGTAEAFF. Full variable domain (missing parts from reference TRBV29-1 and TRBJ1-1): SAVISQKPSRDICQRGTSLTIQCQVDSQVTMMFWYRQQPGQSLTLIATANQGSEATYESGFVIDKFPISRPNLTFSTLTVSNMSPEDSSIYLCSVEAGGTAEAFFGQGTRLTVV.

The chain uses TRBV28 and TRBJ2-5; TCRdb names TRBD2, which stays unverified in the absence of DNA. Germline CDR1 is MDHEN and CDR2 is SYDVKM. The CDR3 has 16 residues. CDR3 residues: CASSTGTSGTQETQYF.

This chain joins TRBV4-3 and TRBJ2-2; TCRdb proposes TRBD1, but this gene call is untestable without DNA. Germline V lookup: CDR1 LGHNA, CDR2 YSLEER. The CDR3 totals 14 residues. The CDR3 reads CASSQGTATGELFF.

The chain carries TRBV7-9 and TRBJ2-5; there is no DNA to check the TCRdb D call of TRBD1. Germline values: CDR1 SEHNR, CDR2 FQNEAQ (reference sequence). The CDR3 is 15 residues long. This chain's CDR3 is CASSQSGQGQETQYF.

V usage is TRBV20-1 and J usage is TRBJ2-3; TCRdb selects TRBD1, and the lack of DNA leaves this call unchecked. The CDR3 consists of 17 residues. Per the germline V gene, CDR1 is DFQATT and CDR2 is SNEGSKA (reference sequence). The CDR3 region is CSAILPSARGWSDTQYF.

The chain joins TRBV12-3 or TRBV12-4 to TRBJ2-1; TCRdb's assignment of TRBD1 cannot be checked, as there is no DNA. The CDR3 spans 15 residues. CDR3 sequence: CASSQGSGANNEQFF.

This rearrangement joins TRBV7-9 to TRBJ1-1. The germline gives CDR1 SEHNR, CDR2 FQNEAQ (reference sequence). CDR3 length: 19 amino acids. This chain's CDR3 is CASSLPLLPREVPNTEAFF.

CDR3 region: CASSQGDNQETQYF. The chain recombines TRBV3-1 with TRBJ2-5. Germline CDR1 is LGHDT and CDR2 is YNNKEL (reference sequence). The CDR3 loop spans 14 amino acids.